A selection of T cell receptor beta chains follows, all from one sample in a study of cytomegalovirus exposure and HLA in healthy donors. Method: immunoSEQ multiplex PCR; TCRdb's copy keeps in-frame clones and lacks some. The sample includes 160,000 or so clones, 77% of them seen just once. The sequenced sample consisted of PBMCs. These receptors were taken from a middle-aged man in good health and CMV-seropositive. Each CDR3 is given with its conserved first and last residue. D genes are given only for firm matches. Clone size is stated in some rows and not others, as once, few, many or a class when expanded.

D gene,J gene,V gene,clone size,CDR3 DNA,CDR3 protein
-,TRBJ1-5,TRBV30,-,TGTGCCTGGAGTACCTCGGAGAATCAGCCCCAGCATTTT,CAWSTSENQPQHF
-,TRBJ1-2,TRBV28,few,TGTGCCAGCACTTTGGAGGGCCACGGCTCTGGCTACACCTTC,CASTLEGHGSGYTF
-,TRBJ2-3,TRBV27,-,TGTGCCAGCAGTTTAAGTCCTCTATCAGATACGCAGTATTTT,CASSLSPLSDTQYF
TRBD1,TRBJ2-2,TRBV5-1,-,TGCGCCAGCAGCCAGGGACAGTCGAACACCGGGGAGCTGTTTTTT,CASSQGQSNTGELFF
TRBD1,TRBJ2-2,TRBV10-2,few,TGCGCCAGCAGTCGCGGGACAGGGCCGCGAGGCACCGGGGAGCTGTTTTTT,CASSRGTGPRGTGELFF
-,TRBJ1-1,TRBV4-3,-,TGCGCCAGCAGCCAAGATTTAGGGGCATGGGAAGCTGAAGCTTTCTTT,CASSQDLGAWEAEAFF
TRBD1,TRBJ1-5,TRBV5-1,few,TGCGCCAGCAGCCTACAGGGGAAAGGCAATCAGCCCCAGCATTTT,CASSLQGKGNQPQHF
-,TRBJ2-2,TRBV6-5,-,TGTGCCAGCAGTTACCGTGTTAGCCATGGAGCCGGGGAGCTGTTTTTT,CASSYRVSHGAGELFF
TRBD1,TRBJ1-1,TRBV4-1,few,TGCGCCAGCAGCCACCAGACAGGGACTCGCACTGAAGCTTTCTTT,CASSHQTGTRTEAFF
-,TRBJ2-7,TRBV5-8,once,TGTGCCAGCAGCTATCCAGGGTCGGACGAGCAGTACTTC,CASSYPGSDEQYF
TRBD2,TRBJ2-7,TRBV5-1,-,TGCGCCAGCAGCTGGGGGACTAGCGGCACCTACGAGCAGTACTTC,CASSWGTSGTYEQYF
-,TRBJ1-4,TRBV12-5,once,TGTGCTAGTGGTCCCGGCCGAACCGAGCGGGAAAAACTGTTTTTT,CASGPGRTEREKLFF
-,TRBJ2-5,TRBV7-9,-,TGTGCCAGCAGCCAACTAGCCGGTCCGCGGCGAGAGACCCAGTACTTC,CASSQLAGPRRETQYF
-,TRBJ1-2,TRBV7-3,few,TGTGCCAGCAGCCCGTCTCCCCGGGTGAACTATGGCTACACCTTC,CASSPSPRVNYGYTF
-,TRBJ2-7,TRBV18,-,TGTGCCAGCTCACCGAGTCAACCCCGAGGAGAGCAGTACTTC,CASSPSQPRGEQYF
-,TRBJ1-2,TRBV4-3,-,TGCGCCAGCAGCCAAGCTATATTCGCGACAGACTTAAACTATGGCTACACCTTC,CASSQAIFATDLNYGYTF
-,TRBJ2-7,TRBV28,-,TGTGCCAGCTTTTCCCGGAGGGGTAGCGAGCAGTACTTC,CASFSRRGSEQYF
-,TRBJ1-2,TRBV10-3,-,TGTGCCATCAGTGTGGCAGGGGATGGCTACACCTTC,CAISVAGDGYTF
TRBD1,TRBJ1-1,TRBV9,few,TGTGCCAGCAGCAAGCGGACAGGCATGGAAGCTTTCTTT,CASSKRTGMEAFF
-,TRBJ1-1,TRBV9,-,TGTGCCAGCAGCGTAGGGGGCAGCATGAACACTGAAGCTTTCTTT,CASSVGGSMNTEAFF
-,TRBJ2-5,TRBV6-1,-,TGTGCCAGCAGTGAAGGTTTCCTAGCTGGTGAGACCCAGTACTTC,CASSEGFLAGETQYF
-,TRBJ1-6,TRBV6-5,few,TGTGCCAGCAGTTACGGGCTGACGGTCAATAATTCACCCCTCCACTTT,CASSYGLTVNNSPLHF
TRBD2,TRBJ2-5,TRBV4-1,-,TGCGCCAGCAGCCAAGTCGAAGCGGGGGGGCCGCACCAAGAGACCCAGTACTTC,CASSQVEAGGPHQETQYF
-,TRBJ1-1,TRBV10-3,-,TGTGCCATCGTGCGGGGCATGAACACTGAAGCTTTCTTT,CAIVRGMNTEAFF
-,TRBJ2-1,TRBV18,-,TGTGCCAGCTCACCCCGAGGGGGGGCAGGTGAGCAGTTCTTC,CASSPRGGAGEQFF
TRBD1,TRBJ2-5,TRBV28,-,TGTGCCAGCAGTCTCCCGGGACAGGGGATTGGAAGAGAGACCCAGTACTTC,CASSLPGQGIGRETQYF
-,TRBJ2-6,TRBV23-1,once,TGCGCCAGCAGTCAATGGGCTGGTCAGGTCTCTGGGGCCAACGTCCTGACTTTC,CASSQWAGQVSGANVLTF
-,TRBJ1-4,TRBV2,-,TGTGCCAGACGTGAGTTAAAACTGTTTTTT,CARRELKLFF
TRBD2,TRBJ2-5,TRBV18,once,TGTGCCAGCTCACCCGGGACTAGCGGGCAGACCCAGTACTTC,CASSPGTSGQTQYF
TRBD1,TRBJ1-2,TRBV5-1,few,TGCGCCAGCAGTTCCGGACAGGGAGATGGCTACACCTTC,CASSSGQGDGYTF
-,TRBJ2-7,TRBV6-5,few,TGTGCCAGCAGTTACTCGCCTTTTGTCGAGCAGTACTTC,CASSYSPFVEQYF
TRBD1,TRBJ1-6,TRBV7-8,-,TGTGCCAGCAGCCCTCGGACAGGGGCGATTAATTCACCCCTCCACTTT,CASSPRTGAINSPLHF
TRBD1,TRBJ2-1,TRBV7-3,-,TGTGCCAGCAGCATATCCCGGGACAGGTACAATGAGCAGTTCTTC,CASSISRDRYNEQFF
TRBD2,TRBJ2-1,TRBV19,-,TGTGCCAGTACTTTAAGCGGGGGGGCGTCCTACAATGAGCAGTTCTTC,CASTLSGGASYNEQFF
TRBD1,TRBJ1-5,TRBV6-1,-,TGTGCCAGCCGCGTAGGACAGGGAGACGGTCAGCCCCAGCATTTT,CASRVGQGDGQPQHF
TRBD1,TRBJ2-5,TRBV19,-,TGTGCCAGTCACCCGGGACAGGGGAGAATCGGACAAGAGACCCAGTACTTC,CASHPGQGRIGQETQYF
-,TRBJ1-5,TRBV18,-,TGTGCCAGCTCACCACTGAGACAGCCGGGGGGCTATAGCAATCAGCCCCAGCATTTT,CASSPLRQPGGYSNQPQHF
TRBD1,TRBJ2-7,TRBV6-5,-,TGTGCCAGCAGTGCGCCAGGGGGCTACGAGCAGTACTTC,CASSAPGGYEQYF
-,TRBJ1-1,TRBV6-5,-,TGTGCCGGCGCAGGGATTGGGAACACTGAAGCTTTCTTT,CAGAGIGNTEAFF
-,TRBJ2-2,TRBV9,-,TGTGCCAGCAGCCCTAGTCAGAACACCGGGGAGCTGTTTTTT,CASSPSQNTGELFF
-,TRBJ2-7,TRBV15,few,TGTGCCACCAGCAGAGTGGGGGGAGTAGGCGAGCAGTACTTC,CATSRVGGVGEQYF
TRBD1,TRBJ1-2,TRBV4-3,-,TGCGCCAGCAGCCAAGTCGGGACAGGAGAATTCTATGGCTACACCTTC,CASSQVGTGEFYGYTF
-,TRBJ2-3,TRBV11-2,once,TGTGCCAGCAGGGCGGGGGATACGCAGTATTTT,CASRAGDTQYF
-,TRBJ1-3,TRBV7-9,-,TGTGCCAGCAGCTTACAGGGGATTAGCTCTGGAAACACCATATATTTT,CASSLQGISSGNTIYF
-,TRBJ2-2,TRBV30,-,TGTGCCTGGAGTCCTATATATAAGAACACCGGGGAGCTGTTTTTT,CAWSPIYKNTGELFF
TRBD1,TRBJ2-1,TRBV10-2,few,TGCGCCAGCAGTGAGTCGTTGGTGTGGGACAGGTCCTACAATGAGCAGTTCTTC,CASSESLVWDRSYNEQFF
-,TRBJ1-2,TRBV5-5,few,TGTGCCAGCAGCTTGCATTCGGGGTATGGCTACACCTTC,CASSLHSGYGYTF
-,TRBJ1-6,TRBV6-5,-,TGTGCCAGCAGTTACTCCAGCCAGGGGAAATCACCCCTCCACTTT,CASSYSSQGKSPLHF
TRBD1,TRBJ1-1,TRBV10-3,-,TGTGCCATCAAGGGACAGGGGGGTGCGAACACTGAAGCTTTCTTT,CAIKGQGGANTEAFF
-,TRBJ2-7,TRBV6-5,-,TGTGCCAGCAGTTACGGCTCAACCTACGAGCAGTACTTC,CASSYGSTYEQYF
-,TRBJ2-2,TRBV27,-,TGTGCCAGCAGTTTCCGGGAACCGGCGAACACCGGGGAGCTGTTTTTT,CASSFREPANTGELFF
-,TRBJ1-1,TRBV10-3,few,TGTGCCATCAGTGACCTCGCGGGCACTGAAGCTTTCTTT,CAISDLAGTEAFF
TRBD2,TRBJ2-1,TRBV4-2,-,TGTGCCAGCAGCCAAGATCTAGCGGGGGGTAACTACAATGAGCAGTTCTTC,CASSQDLAGGNYNEQFF
TRBD1,TRBJ1-1,TRBV7-9,-,TGTGCCAGCAGCCCACAGGGGGATGCTGAAGCTTTCTTT,CASSPQGDAEAFF
-,TRBJ2-7,TRBV5-1,few,TGCGCCAGCACCCGGACAGAGGGCTCCTACGAGCAGTACTTC,CASTRTEGSYEQYF
-,TRBJ1-4,TRBV7-2,-,TGTGCCAGCAGCTTAGACCCGGGGGCTAATGAAAAACTGTTTTTT,CASSLDPGANEKLFF
-,TRBJ1-2,TRBV5-6,-,TGTGCCAGCGAAACGATCCCAGGGGCGACGGACTATGGCTACACCTTC,CASETIPGATDYGYTF
-,TRBJ1-4,TRBV6-1,-,TGTGCCAGCAGTGGCCCTGGCGAAAAACTGTTTTTT,CASSGPGEKLFF